Below, one T cell receptor beta chain is given with its context. What it binds is not known. TCRdb reanalysed the reads using MiXCR and keeps one entry per CDR3 protein. The data show about 160,000 distinct CDR3 sequences, roughly a fifth seen once. The data originate from a study of T cell repertoires in cytomegalovirus infection. Study-wide context: Recently identified HLA-C-restricted CMV epitopes were used, and well-studied HLA-B-restricted CMV epitopes were used as well. Through public TCR beta signatures, both CMV infection and matching HLA type were indicated. The study's findings and limits: In two of eight donors, the top clonotype was HLA-C-restricted CMV-specific.

In germline, CDR1 is MNHEY, CDR2 SVGAGI. This CDR3 is 15 amino acids long. V dropped 6 bases and J dropped 2; count of bases not matched to a gene: 9. The TCR sequence derives from a human donor in good health (CMV status not recorded). Some clones in this sample may be carry-over from other donors' samples. The rearrangement links TRBV6-5 to TRBJ2-7, with 8 positions matching TRBD2. Sample: CD8+ T cells from cultured PBMCs, taken from culture after CMV antigen stimulation. CDR3 bases: TGTGCCAGCAGCTATGGACTAGCCGCAACCTACGAGCAGTACTTC. Its translation: CASSYGLAATYEQYF.